This passage covers 2 T cell receptor beta chains from one sample sequenced in a study of T cells in localized non-small cell lung cancer. The repertoire was sequenced with immunoSEQ multiplex PCR; TCRdb's copy has only in-frame clones and lacks some. The profile shows tens of thousands of clones, 86% of them singletons. The sample consisted of peripheral blood, taken before any cancer treatment. Every receptor here comes from a male donor aged 60 or over with stage III squamous cell lung carcinoma.

The chain carries TRBV7-6 and TRBJ1-3; 8 nucleotides align to TRBD1. Germline loops: CDR1 SGHVS, CDR2 FNYEAQ. This CDR3 is built from 14 residues. V was pared by 10 bases and J by 3 bases, with 8 bases of the junction left unmatched. As DNA, the CDR3 is TGTGCCACCCAGACCGGGACAGGTGGAAACACCATATATTTT. This encodes CATQTGTGGNTIYF.

The table lists this clone with a few counts. The rearrangement joins TRBV6-9 to TRBJ1-5; tentative D call: TRBD1 (5 bases). Germline assignment: CDR1 MNHGY and CDR2 SVAAGI. V was shortened by 0 bases and J by 8 bases, with 5 bases between the two germline ends. The CDR3 has 12 amino acids. In DNA, the CDR3 is TGTGCCAGCAGTTATTCGGGGGAGCCCCAGCATTTT. Translating it yields CASSYSGEPQHF.